Reported below is one TCR beta chain. This clonotype came up a few times. Its antigen is still unknown. No base qualities exist here, and no much larger clone lies one base off it. Sample time point, as interpreted from the label and publication: persistent/refractory GD, antithyroid drugs over 5 years with positive TRAb. RNA was extracted from PBMCs in TRIzol for both TCR sequencing and RNA sequencing. Graves' disease was diagnosed according to American Thyroid Association guidelines. Recruitment of patients was carried out at an endocrinology department in Xi'an, China. From each patient, around 9 milliliters of peripheral blood was collected into an EDTA anticoagulant tube. PBMCs were isolated by Ficoll Paque Plus density gradient separation without further T cell sorting. An Agilent 2100 Bioanalyzer and agarose gel were used to assess RNA quality, and a NanoDrop 2000 was used to measure RNA concentration.

Libraries came from multiplex PCR. Data came from an Illumina HiSeq 4000. CDR3 regions were amplified by Arm-PCR with iRepertoire HTBI primers to construct TCR beta libraries. Before sequencing, the PCR products underwent gel purification. In the authors' own workflow: Gene usage analysis of CDR3 amino acid clonotypes relied on the roughly 60 TRBV and 13 to 15 TRBJ segments identified across samples. COPE and FqMerger were used to merge filtered high-quality paired reads into contigs. BLAST was used to align contigs to the IMGT TRBV, TRBD and TRBJ reference genes, and CDR3 was defined following IMGT. Highly expanded clones were defined as clonotypes with a frequency above 0.1%. Repertoire diversity was measured by Shannon entropy, and V-J evenness by the Gini coefficient. A clonotype found in more than one individual was treated as public. TCRdb trimmed the raw reads at Q25, called clones with MiXCR and kept productive beta chains. One record per CDR3 amino acid sequence lists the most common genes and DNA. The V and J calls, along with clone size, are taken from TCRdb and not from the paper's own processing. This sample is represented by around 400,000 distinct CDR3 sequences; over 20% of them were singletons. About 13% of the sample lies in the top ten.

The data are from a study of regulatory T cells in long-lasting Graves disease (dated by TCRdb to the early 2020s). With regard to the full study: Persistent Graves' disease meant more than 5 years of antithyroid drug treatment with TSH receptor autoantibodies that stayed positive. Patients with persistent Graves' disease were compared with patients with newly diagnosed Graves' disease using TCR sequencing and RNA sequencing of peripheral blood. The study took place in China and was registered as a clinical trial. A total of some 33 samples were covered by TCR sequencing, comprising about 13 persistent and approximately 20 newly diagnosed Graves' disease patients. On average, persistent Graves' disease patients in the clinical cohort had been on antithyroid drugs for approximately 10 years. Overall results and qualifications from the work: Persistent patients shared more public clonotypes among themselves (2,741) than newly diagnosed patients did (roughly 910). The small sample size was acknowledged by the authors as a limitation that may reduce accuracy. Compared with newly diagnosed patients, patients with persistent Graves' disease had lower TCR Shannon entropy and fewer highly expanded clones, which suggests clonal expansion. Sequencing and analysis were limited to the TCR beta chain. TRBV28, TRBJ1-2 and TRBJ2-5 were preferentially used in persistent disease, while TRBV20-1 and TRBJ2-1 were favored in newly diagnosed disease. Only peripheral blood was studied, because thyroid tissue, the primary lesion, was inaccessible.

The germline V gene yields SGHTA for CDR1 and FQGNSA for CDR2. The CDR3 spans 13 residues, from the cysteine through the phenylalanine. Just CDR3 DNA is preserved here, 39 bases in frame from base 1. V drops 2 bases and J drops 5 bases, leaving 9 bases in between. This receptor was identified in a female donor with Graves disease. The chain was built from TRBV7-2 and TRBJ2-5; a confident D gene designation cannot be given. The material was peripheral blood mononuclear cells (PBMCs), obtained when the disease was refractory, from a patient treated with antithyroid drugs. The bases are TGTGCCAGCAGCTTATCTTGGCTGGAGACCCAGTACTTC. This yields the protein CASSLSWLETQYF. The full variable domain, with segments outside the CDR3 supplied by the reference TRBV7-2 and TRBJ2-5 proteins, appears as GAGVSQSPSNKVTEKGKDVELRCDPISGHTALYWYRQSLGQGLEFLIYFQGNSAPDKSGLPSDRFSAERTGGSVSTLTIQRTQQEDSAVYLCASSLSWLETQYFGPGTRLLVL.